The 19 T cell receptor beta chains given below trace back to one sample, sequenced in a study of molecular identifiers for immune sequencing clone quantification (dated 2018 in TCRdb). Preparation of the library involved PCR. TCRdb names NextSeq 500 as the instrument used. TCRdb reworked the public reads: Q25 trimming with fastp, MiXCR clone assembly, productive beta chains retained. Records with the same CDR3 protein are collapsed into one entry carrying the most frequent genes and DNA. This sample is represented by under 600,000 distinct CDR3 sequences; about 26% of them were singletons. The top ten clones comprise around 0.79% of the sample. Sequencing used naive CD8+ T cells from blood, with Jurkat cell RNA spiked in. The cell subset or site label of this sample denotes: FACS-sorted CD8+CD4-CCR7+CD45RA+ naive T cells. Source of these receptors: a human donor in good health. Some libraries in this study had Jurkat cell RNA spiked in.

Details on this clonotype: A much larger clone sits a single nucleotide away, making a read error possible. V is TRBV28 and J is TRBJ2-5; D possibly matches TRBD1 or TRBD2 (5 bases each). Germline loops: CDR1 MDHEN, CDR2 SYDVKM. The CDR3 has 14 residues. The CDR3 here is CASSPRGAQETPYF. The CDR3 DNA reads TGTGCCAGCAGTCCCCGGGGCGCACAAGAGACCCCGTACTTC. Looking up the rest from reference TRBV28 and TRBJ2-5 gives the full variable domain: DVKVTQSSRYLVKRTGEKVFLECVQDMDHENMFWYRQDPGLGLRLIYFSYDVKMKEKGDIPEGYSVSREKKERFSLILESASTNQTSMYLCASSPRGAQETPYFGPGTRLLVL.

To note about this clonotype: Germline and junction disagree at one end, which may indicate a read error. The chain has TRBV7-7 and TRBJ2-3; D uncertain. This CDR3 region has 13 residues. Germline V CDR1 and CDR2: SSHAT, FNYEAQ (reference sequence). The DNA for the CDR3 is TGTGCTAGCAGCCCAACCCGCACAGATACGCAGTATTTT. This sequence encodes CASSPTRTDTQYF.

Points on this clonotype: One end of the junction varies from germline; a read error may be responsible. The genes are TRBV4-3 and TRBJ1-1; D possibly corresponds to TRBD1 (5 bases). CDR3 size: 14 residues. CDR1 and CDR2 (germline): LGHNA, YSLEER. The CDR3 region is CASNQGVAGTEAFF. The CDR3 DNA is TGCGCCAGCAACCAAGGGGTGGCGGGCACTGAAGCTTTCTTT.

This clonotype has a single count. This chain links TRBV2 with TRBJ1-3; D not certain. The germline gives CDR1 SNHLY, CDR2 FYNNEI. The CDR3 is 14 amino acids. Trimming took off 7 bases at V and 0 bases at J, with 10 bases between the two ends. Here the CDR3 reads CASTLWASGNTIYF. In nucleotides, the CDR3 is TGTGCCAGCACTCTGTGGGCCTCTGGAAACACCATATATTTT.

V and J are TRBV19 and TRBJ2-1, with TRBD2 matching over 7 bases. CDR3 length: 17 residues. Unmatched junction bases numbered 16, after V lost 3 bases and J lost 8 bases. Germline-derived CDR1 and CDR2 are LNHDA and SQIVND (reference sequence). CDR3 in amino acids: CASSILKPSGNSYEQFF. CDR3 bases: TGTGCCAGTAGTATTCTCAAGCCTAGCGGAAATTCTTATGAGCAGTTCTTC.

The chain carries TRBV13 and TRBJ2-7; no reliable D call. The CDR3 extends over 12 amino acids. Germline V lookup: CDR1 PRHDT, CDR2 FYEKMQ (reference sequence). V was shortened by 4 bases and J by 6 bases, with 10 bases between the two germline ends. CDR3: CASSSTFLEQYF. The CDR3 DNA reads TGTGCCAGCAGCTCCACGTTCCTCGAGCAGTACTTC.

This clonotype has more than one count but fewer than ten. The chain combines TRBV4-3 with TRBJ1-2; D possibly corresponds to TRBD1 (5 bases). Germline loops: CDR1 LGHNA, CDR2 YSLEER. The CDR3 runs 13 residues. Trimming shortened V by 3 bases and J by 4 bases, and 9 bases separated the two germline ends. CDR3 DNA: TGCGCCAGCAGCCACGTCGACAGCTATGGCTACACCTTC. Translating gives CASSHVDSYGYTF.

This clonotype was seen only a few times. This rearrangement joins TRBV6-1 to TRBJ2-1, with 8 positions matching TRBD2. V lost 2 bases, J lost 6 bases, and 12 bases stayed unmatched. The CDR3 totals 17 residues. Germline lookup yields CDR1 MNHNS and CDR2 SASEGT. The CDR3 sequence: CASSELPAGDLVNEQFF. The CDR3 DNA is TGTGCCAGCAGTGAACTCCCAGCGGGAGATCTGGTCAATGAGCAGTTCTTC.

The table lists this clonotype with a few counts. This rearrangement joins TRBV4-3 to TRBJ1-2; D is possibly TRBD1 (6 bases). The CDR3 has 19 residues. Germline lookup yields CDR1 LGHNA and CDR2 YSLEER. Deletions cut 0 bases from V and 0 bases from J, with 20 bases between. The CDR3 sequence is CASSQDTGLGFTANYGYTF. In DNA, the CDR3 is TGCGCCAGCAGCCAAGACACAGGGTTGGGGTTCACCGCTAACTATGGCTACACCTTC.

In the case of this clonotype: At one end, the junction sequence differs from germline, possibly due to a read error. As DNA, the CDR3 is TGTGCCAGCAGCGGGACGGAGAATCAGCCCCAGCAATTT. Amino acids: CASSGTENQPQQF. The genes are TRBV9 and TRBJ1-5, with D unresolved. The CDR3 is 13 residues long. Germline CDR1 reads SGDLS; CDR2 reads YYNGEE. The full variable domain, rest sourced from reference TRBV9 and TRBJ1-5, is DSGVTQTPKHLITATGQRVTLRCSPRSGDLSVYWYQQSLDQGLQFLIQYYNGEERAKGNILERFSAQQFPDLHSELNLSSLELGDSALYFCASSGTENQPQQFGDGTRLSIL.

With respect to this clonotype: A much larger clone sits a single nucleotide away, making a read error possible. This chain connects TRBV4-3 to TRBJ1-1; D call uncertain. The CDR3 length is 13 residues. V was pared by 0 bases and J by 10 bases, with 12 bases between. Germline values: CDR1 LGHNA, CDR2 YSLEER. The CDR3 DNA reads TGCGCCAGCAGCCAAGACGTGTCCCAAGGAGCTTTCTTT. As protein: CASSQDVSQGAFF.

The sample holds many counts of this clonotype. The chain links TRBV6-5 to TRBJ1-1; a weak D match, TRBD1 (6 bases). This CDR3 is 13 amino acids long. Germline CDR1 reads MNHEY; CDR2 reads SVGAGI. V lost 0 bases to trimming and J lost 7 bases, with 9 bases between them. CDR3 loop: CASSYSLRGEAFF. The CDR3 DNA is TGTGCCAGCAGTTACTCGCTCAGGGGTGAAGCTTTCTTT.

This clonotype was seen at least ten times. This chain uses TRBV4-3 with TRBJ1-3; TRBD1 matches at 7 bases. Germline values: CDR1 LGHNA, CDR2 YSLEER. The CDR3 has 15 amino acids. With V trimmed by 8 bases and J by 0 bases, 7 bases remained unmatched. The CDR3 sequence: CASSQTGSSGNTIYF. In nucleotides, the CDR3 is TGCGCCAGCTCCCAGACAGGGAGCTCTGGAAACACCATATATTTT.

This clonotype was seen a handful of times. The genes are TRBV7-9 and TRBJ2-2; D is ambiguous. The CDR3 sequence is 15 residues long. With 0 bases removed from V and 1 base from J, the gap between germline ends came to 6 bases. The V gene's germline CDR1 is SEHNR and CDR2 FQNEAQ (reference sequence). The CDR3 DNA reads TGTGCCAGCAGCTTAGCGGTGGTGAACACCGGGGAGCTGTTTTTT. It translates to CASSLAVVNTGELFF.

J is TRBJ2-7 and V is TRBV7-2, with TRBD2 matching 7 bases. This CDR3 has 15 residues. Germline V gene data show CDR1 as SGHTA and CDR2 as FQGNSA. The junction had 7 bases not matched to a gene; V was cut back by 2 bases and J by 3 bases. CDR3 coding DNA: TGTGCCAGCAGCTTATTAGGCGGGAGCGTCTACGAGCAGTACTTC. Translation gives CASSLLGGSVYEQYF.

As for this clonotype: Possible read error: a much larger clone is one base away. The rearrangement joins TRBV7-9 to TRBJ1-1; TRBD1 is a possible D gene (6 bases). There are 13 residues in the CDR3. Trimming pared 6 bases from V and 4 bases from J, leaving 12 bases between. Germline values: CDR1 SEHNR, CDR2 FQNEAQ (reference sequence). In DNA form, the CDR3 reads TGTGCCAGCAGAATGGACAGCTGCACTGAAGCTTTCTTT. Its translation is CASRMDSCTEAFF.

This clonotype was seen a few times. The rearrangement links TRBV6-2 or TRBV6-3 to TRBJ2-1; weak D call: TRBD1 (6 bases). V was clipped by 3 bases and J by 4 bases, with 10 bases between them. The CDR3 runs 14 residues. Germline V gene sequence: CDR1 MNHEY, CDR2 SVGEGT. CDR3 nucleotides: TGTGCCAGCAGTTATCTGGACAGATACAATGAGCAGTTCTTC. Its translation is CASSYLDRYNEQFF.

This clonotype was seen more than once but under ten times. J is TRBJ2-2 and V is TRBV27; 7 nucleotides match TRBD1. V lost 4 bases and J lost 6; bases outside the gene matches: 5. Per the germline V gene, CDR1 is MNHEY and CDR2 is SMNVEV (reference sequence). The CDR3 loop spans 14 amino acids. The CDR3: CASSWTGSAGELFF. CDR3 DNA sequence: TGTGCCAGCAGTTGGACAGGATCGGCCGGGGAGCTGTTTTTT.

To note about this clonotype: A read error may produce the germline difference seen at one junction end. The chain links TRBV5-1 to TRBJ2-3, with D perhaps given as TRBD1 or TRBD2 (5 bases each). The CDR3 sequence is 14 residues long. Germline assignment: CDR1 SGHRS and CDR2 YFSETQ. The DNA of the CDR3 is TGCGCCAGCAGCTTGGTTCTAGCCACAGGTACGCAGTATTTT. Its protein product is CASSLVLATGTQYF.